A selection of T cell receptor beta chains follows, all from one sample in a study of T cell changes during pregnancy in multiple sclerosis. The protocol was immunoSEQ multiplex PCR, while the TCRdb copy is restricted to in-frame clones and leaves out a portion. This sample has around 95,000 clones, with roughly 90% found just once. Here the sequenced sample was peripheral blood, taken after pregnancy. The receptors come from a female donor with multiple sclerosis, enrolled in a pregnancy study. Both conserved end residues are part of each CDR3. The order of the fields is J gene, V gene, CDR3 protein.

>TRBJ2-7|TRBV5-1
CASSLKRGFYEQYF
>TRBJ2-7|TRBV30
CAWSGTGARSEQYF
>TRBJ2-2|TRBV7-2
CASSLGQPGSGTGELFF
>TRBJ2-1|TRBV6-1
CASSPNRDNEQFF
>TRBJ1-3|TRBV29-1
CSVLTGGSSGNTIYF
>TRBJ1-5|TRBV6-1
CASSELGTVNQPQHF
>TRBJ2-3|TRBV7-8
CASSLKRDTSTDTQYF
>TRBJ2-3|TRBV2
CASRRTASSTDTQYF
>TRBJ1-2|TRBV7-9
CASSLPQGTGYTF
>TRBJ2-7|TRBV2
CARGRYEQYF
>TRBJ1-3|TRBV18
CASSPVGGERNTIYF
>TRBJ2-3|TRBV27
CASSWDRSPDTQYF
>TRBJ2-7|TRBV13
CASSDRRRGYEQYF
>TRBJ1-1|TRBV7-2
CASSLQQGVLAFF
>TRBJ1-2|TRBV18
CASSPPTGGASGYTF
>TRBJ1-4|TRBV28
CASSPRTETNEKLFF
>TRBJ2-1|TRBV5-1
CASSLISGTYNEQFF
>TRBJ2-2|TRBV5-4
CASSLAGGLNTGELFF
>TRBJ2-7|TRBV15
CATSSSGSQDEQYF
>TRBJ2-7|TRBV5-1
CASSLETGSSYEQYF
>TRBJ2-5|TRBV30
CAWTVRGGGGETQYF
>TRBJ1-4|TRBV19
CASSRDRDGYEKLFF
>TRBJ1-2|TRBV11-3
CASSDQGQNYGYTF
>TRBJ2-7|TRBV7-2
CASSLVTSKNEQYF
>TRBJ1-2|TRBV14
CASSQVRIAPGYTF
>TRBJ1-5|TRBV6-5
CASSLDRNQPQHF
>TRBJ1-5|TRBV19
CASSIRDSNQPQHF
>TRBJ1-6|TRBV27
CASSLFYPDRGTSPLHF
>TRBJ2-1|TRBV25-1
CASGDRGLSEQFF